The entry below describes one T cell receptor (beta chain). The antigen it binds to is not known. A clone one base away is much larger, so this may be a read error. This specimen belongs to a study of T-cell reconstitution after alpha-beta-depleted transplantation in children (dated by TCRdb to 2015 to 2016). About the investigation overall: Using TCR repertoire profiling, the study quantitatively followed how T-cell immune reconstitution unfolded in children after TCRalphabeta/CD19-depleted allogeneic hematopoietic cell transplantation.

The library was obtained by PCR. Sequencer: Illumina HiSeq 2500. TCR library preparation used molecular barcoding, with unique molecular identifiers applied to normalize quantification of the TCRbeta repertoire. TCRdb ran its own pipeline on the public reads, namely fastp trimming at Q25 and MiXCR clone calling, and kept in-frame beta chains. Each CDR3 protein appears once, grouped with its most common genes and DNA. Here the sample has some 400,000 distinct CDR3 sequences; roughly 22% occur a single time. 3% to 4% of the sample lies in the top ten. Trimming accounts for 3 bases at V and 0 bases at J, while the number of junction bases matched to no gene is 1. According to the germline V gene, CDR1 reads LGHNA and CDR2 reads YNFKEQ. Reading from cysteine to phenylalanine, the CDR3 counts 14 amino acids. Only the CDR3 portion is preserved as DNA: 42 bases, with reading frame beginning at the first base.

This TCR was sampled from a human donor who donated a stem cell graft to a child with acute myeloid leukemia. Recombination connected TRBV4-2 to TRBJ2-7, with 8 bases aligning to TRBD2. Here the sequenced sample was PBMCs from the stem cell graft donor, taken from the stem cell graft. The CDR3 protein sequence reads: CASSHSGSSYEQYF. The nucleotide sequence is TGTGCCAGCAGCCACAGCGGGAGCTCCTACGAGCAGTACTTC.